Shown below are 7 T cell receptor beta chains from a single sample sequenced in a study of T cells after yellow fever vaccination. TCRdb fed the 5' RACE reads into MiXCR, producing one record per CDR3 protein. The sample yields about 300,000 distinct CDR3 sequences, around 9.3% seen once. Sample: CD4+ T cells sorted from PBMCs, taken 5 days after the yellow fever booster vaccination. The receptors were sampled from a man aged 18-30 years who received the YFV17D yellow fever vaccine.

The chain uses TRBV18 and TRBJ2-7; D may be TRBD1 or TRBD2 (5 bases each). V lost 3 bases and J 3 bases, leaving 12 bases between the germline ends. Germline values: CDR1 KGHSH, CDR2 LQKENI. The CDR3 has 14 amino acids. This CDR3 reads CASSPRRENYEQYF. The CDR3 DNA follows: TGTGCCAGCTCACCTCGCAGGGAGAACTACGAGCAGTACTTC.

In its sample, this clonotype was seen a few times. The chain has TRBV4-1 and TRBJ2-7; 7 positions match TRBD2. The J segment lost 2 bases and the V segment lost 0 bases, leaving 7 bases of the junction unmatched. The CDR3 totals 16 residues. Germline CDR1 is MGHRA and CDR2 is YSYEKL. The CDR3 reads CASSQDFNAGAYEQYF. The CDR3 DNA reads as TGCGCCAGCAGCCAAGATTTCAACGCGGGGGCCTACGAGCAGTACTTC.

Ten or more counts support this clonotype. This chain connects TRBV4-1 to TRBJ1-2, with a weak D call TRBD1 (6 bases). The CDR3 extends over 19 amino acids. Germline V gives CDR1 MGHRA, CDR2 YSYEKL. The V and J ends lost 3 bases and 1 base respectively, with 24 bases between them. In DNA, the CDR3 is TGCGCCAGCAGCCAGTATTTCGGACAGCTGGAAAAATATAACTATGGCTACACCTTC. This translates into CASSQYFGQLEKYNYGYTF.

The chain couples TRBV18 to TRBJ2-7; 8 nucleotides align to TRBD2. The germline V gene encodes CDR1 KGHSH and CDR2 LQKENI. V shed 3 bases and J 2 bases; nucleotides not matched to a gene: 3. CDR3 length: 14 residues. CDR3 sequence: CASSPRGGTYEQYF. The CDR3 DNA is TGTGCCAGCTCACCCCGGGGGGGGACCTACGAGCAGTACTTC.

This clonotype was counted only a few times. The chain joins TRBV2 to TRBJ1-6; TRBD1 aligns across 8 bases. V was pared by 6 bases and J by 11 bases, with 9 bases of the junction left unmatched. The CDR3 spans 14 residues. The germline V gene has CDR1 SNHLY and CDR2 FYNNEI. The CDR3 region is CASRLTGEVAPLHF. CDR3 DNA: TGTGCCAGCAGATTGACAGGGGAAGTAGCACCCCTCCACTTT.

The CDR3 coding sequence is TGCAGTGCTAGCCTGAATGGGGGCGTACTATACAATGAGCAGTTCTTC. It codes for CSASLNGGVLYNEQFF. V is TRBV20-1 and J is TRBJ2-1, with TRBD1 as a possible D gene (6 bases). The germline V and J ends were trimmed by 3 bases and 4 bases, with 19 bases remaining between them. This CDR3 is 16 amino acids long. Germline V gives CDR1 DFQATT, CDR2 SNEGSKA (reference sequence).

This clonotype has more than one count but fewer than ten. The CDR3 spells CASSYTPQGSPLHF. DNA of the CDR3: TGTGCCAGCAGTTACACCCCGCAGGGTTCACCCCTCCACTTT. V gene TRBV12-3 or TRBV12-4 combines with J gene TRBJ1-6; maybe TRBD1 (5 bases). The CDR3 has 14 residues. V dropped 4 bases and J dropped 9 bases, with 13 bases sitting between them.